This paragraph reports one T cell receptor beta chain. Per the germline V gene, CDR1 is KGHSH and CDR2 is LQKENI. CDR3 length: 14 amino acids. V lost 5 bases to trimming and J lost 4 bases, with 12 bases between them. The data were taken from a study of blood T cell repertoires in COVID-19. Recruits, aged roughly 18 to 90 years, lived in around 24 US areas. Sequencing was performed with immunoSEQ multiplex PCR; in TCRdb, only in-frame clones are kept and a portion is missing. Among almost 250,000 clones, more than 85% were seen once, and the ten largest hold 1.5% to 2%. This TCR came from a woman between 45 and 65 years old who had recovered from COVID-19. The chain joins TRBV18 to TRBJ1-3; TRBD1 might be the D (5 bases). The sample taken for sequencing was PBMCs or T cells enriched from blood (not recorded which). This CDR3 is CASSSTGSGNTIYF. CDR3 sequence (DNA): TGTGCCAGCTCATCCACAGGTAGCGGAAACACCATATATTTT.